The 27 T cell receptor beta chains given below trace back to one sample, sequenced in a study of blood T cell repertoires in COVID-19. The data were produced by immunoSEQ multiplex PCR, yet TCRdb's version contains in-frame clones alone and is incomplete. The data show more than 65,000 clones, with 89% seen just once and roughly 9% held by the top ten. Material for sequencing was peripheral blood. These receptors all come from a man aged 50 or older with acute or convalescent COVID-19.

The V call is TRBV28, the J call TRBJ2-7; 15 bases agree with TRBD2. This CDR3 is built from 15 residues. CDR1 and CDR2 (germline): MDHEN, SYDVKM. V gave up 4 bases and J gave up 7 bases; unmatched junction bases: 5. This CDR3 reads CASSSSGTSGGEQYV. The CDR3 nucleotides read TGTGCCAGCAGTTCGTCCGGGACTAGCGGGGGGGAGCAGTACGTC.

The chain uses TRBV27 and TRBJ2-7; 8 bases are a match to TRBD1. Germline trimming cut 3 bases from V and 0 bases from J; bases unmatched to any gene: 1. CDR3 size: 14 residues. Germline-derived CDR1 and CDR2 are MNHEY and SMNVEV (reference sequence). DNA of the CDR3: TGTGCCAGCAGTTTCCAGGGGGCCTCCTACGAGCAGTACGTC. Translation gives CASSFQGASYEQYV.

The DNA of the CDR3 is TGTGCCAGCAGCCTTAGCGGGGGGACGACCTACGAGCAGTACTTC. Its translation: CASSLSGGTTYEQYF. The gene calls are TRBV5-4 and TRBJ2-7, with 10 nucleotides matching TRBD2. Germline CDR1 SGHNT, CDR2 YYREEE (reference sequence). The CDR3 spans 15 residues. With V trimmed by 4 bases and J by 2 bases, 6 bases remained unmatched.

This chain links TRBV9 with TRBJ2-2; 12 bases agree with TRBD2. The CDR3 is 15 residues long. Looked up from germline, CDR1 is SGDLS and CDR2 is YYNGEE. Trimming cost V 0 bases and J 6 bases; bases outside gene matches: 0. As DNA, the CDR3 is TGTGCCAGCAGCGTAGCTAGCGGGGGGGCCGGGGAGCTGTTTTTT. Protein: CASSVASGGAGELFF.

The V call is TRBV28, the J call TRBJ2-3, with 10 bases matching TRBD2. The CDR3 is made up of 20 amino acids. V shed 4 bases and J 5 bases; nucleotides not matched to a gene: 21. Germline CDR1 reads MDHEN; CDR2 reads SYDVKM. The CDR3 spells CASSSLWASGGLIQEDTQYF. In DNA form, the CDR3 reads TGTGCCAGCAGTTCCCTTTGGGCTAGCGGGGGTCTCATTCAGGAAGATACGCAGTATTTT.

The J gene is TRBJ1-1, the V gene TRBV28; 8 nucleotides match TRBD1. J lost 5 bases, V lost 6 bases, and 8 bases had no gene match. The CDR3 totals 14 residues. Per the germline V gene, CDR1 is MDHEN and CDR2 is SYDVKM. CDR3 amino acids: CASSQTRGRTEAFF. CDR3 coding DNA: TGTGCCAGCAGCCAAACCAGGGGGCGGACTGAAGCTTTCTTT. Based on the CDR3 plus reference TRBV28 and TRBJ1-1, the full variable domain is DVKVTQSSRYLVKRTGEKVFLECVQDMDHENMFWYRQDPGLGLRLIYFSYDVKMKEKGDIPEGYSVSREKKERFSLILESASTNQTSMYLCASSQTRGRTEAFFGQGTRLTVV.

This sequence joins TRBV7-2 and TRBJ2-3; possible D gene TRBD2, 6 bases. Per the germline V gene, CDR1 is SGHTA and CDR2 is FQGNSA. Trimming removed 4 bases at V and 9 bases at J, with 14 bases between. This CDR3 comprises 13 residues. CDR3 residues: CASSSVGRETQYF. Here the CDR3 DNA reads TGTGCCAGCAGCTCCGTTGGCCGGGAGACGCAGTATTTT.

This chain joins TRBV2 and TRBJ1-3; D is possibly TRBD1 (6 bases). V was shortened by 1 base and J by 0 bases, with 10 bases between the two germline ends. The CDR3 has 16 residues. Per the germline V gene, CDR1 is SNHLY and CDR2 is FYNNEI. The CDR3 bases are TGTGCCAGCAGTGAAGGGACAGCTGCCTCTGGAAACACCATATATTTT. This sequence encodes CASSEGTAASGNTIYF.

V and J are TRBV7-7 and TRBJ2-3, with TRBD2 matching 9 bases. In germline, CDR1 is SSHAT, CDR2 FNYEAQ (reference sequence). The CDR3 totals 16 residues. The ends lost 1 base at V and 1 base at J; junction bases unmatched: 3. DNA for the CDR3: TGTGCCAGCAGCTTAGGCGGGGGGGGGCGCACAGATACGCAGTATTTT. Its protein product is CASSLGGGGRTDTQYF.

The chain carries TRBV6-5 and TRBJ1-1; D ambiguous. Germline V gene sequence: CDR1 MNHEY, CDR2 SVGAGI. This CDR3 is built from 16 residues. V shed 0 bases and J shed 3 bases, with 14 bases lying between them. The CDR3 reads CASSYSLLTRDTEAFF. In DNA form, the CDR3 reads TGTGCCAGCAGTTACTCACTTCTCACCCGGGACACTGAAGCTTTCTTT.

The J gene is TRBJ1-1, the V gene TRBV19; 7 bases are a match to TRBD1. With V trimmed by 4 bases and J by 1 base, 3 bases remained unmatched. The CDR3 contains 14 residues. Germline V gene lookup returns CDR1 LNHDA and CDR2 SQIVND (reference sequence). CDR3 DNA: TGTGCCAGTAGTACAGACAGGGAGAACACTGAAGCTTTCTTT. Translating it yields CASSTDRENTEAFF.

This clone was found once. The chain recombines TRBV5-6 with TRBJ2-7, with 7 bases fitting TRBD2. There are 14 residues in the CDR3. J was trimmed by 3 bases and V by 4 bases; bases with no gene match: 7. Per germline, CDR1 SGHDT and CDR2 YYEEEE. CDR3 bases: TGTGCCAGCAGCATGCGGGGGACTTACTACGAGCAGTACTTC. Protein product: CASSMRGTYYEQYF.

The V and J genes are TRBV7-6 and TRBJ2-5, with D possibly being TRBD2 (6 bases). V was shortened by 8 bases and J by 1 base, with 11 bases between the two germline ends. Germline V gene data show CDR1 as SGHVS and CDR2 as FNYEAQ. The CDR3 consists of 13 residues. This CDR3 is CASGRTTQETQYF. DNA of the CDR3: TGTGCCAGCGGACGGACTACCCAAGAGACCCAGTACTTC.

The rearrangement joins TRBV6-5 to TRBJ1-5; 9 nucleotides line up with TRBD1. The CDR3 covers 14 residues. Germline trimming cut 5 bases from V and 4 bases from J; bases unmatched to any gene: 3. The germline CDR1 and CDR2 sequences are MNHEY and SVGAGI. CDR3 coding DNA: TGTGCCAGCAGTCGCGGGACAGGGAATCAGCCCCAGCATTTT. Its protein is CASSRGTGNQPQHF.

This clone was seen more than once but under ten times. This chain joins TRBV9 and TRBJ2-1; 8 bases match TRBD2. Trimming at V came to 3 bases and at J to 8 bases, leaving 7 bases not matched to a gene. The CDR3 is 14 residues long. From germline, CDR1 is SGDLS and CDR2 YYNGEE. The CDR3 sequence is CASSARPGGDEQFF. In DNA form, the CDR3 reads TGTGCCAGCAGCGCCCGACCCGGGGGGGATGAGCAGTTCTTC. Together with reference TRBV9 and TRBJ2-1, the CDR3 gives the full variable domain: DSGVTQTPKHLITATGQRVTLRCSPRSGDLSVYWYQQSLDQGLQFLIQYYNGEERAKGNILERFSAQQFPDLHSELNLSSLELGDSALYFCASSARPGGDEQFFGPGTRLTVL.

V is TRBV7-2 and J is TRBJ1-2; D is undetermined. Germline CDR1 reads SGHTA; CDR2 reads FQGNSA. CDR3 length: 14 amino acids. V was cut by 3 bases and J by 1 base, with 9 bases left in between. DNA of the CDR3: TGTGCCAGCAGCTTTCCTCAGGTTAACTATGGCTACACCTTC. This encodes CASSFPQVNYGYTF.

The gene calls are TRBV2 and TRBJ1-6, with a weak D call TRBD1 (5 bases). V lost 8 bases and J 14 bases, leaving 16 bases between the germline ends. CDR1 and CDR2 from the germline V gene are SNHLY and FYNNEI. CDR3 size: 12 residues. The CDR3 sequence: CASRAGLFTLHF. Written as DNA, the CDR3 is TGTGCCAGCCGAGCGGGGCTTTTCACCCTCCACTTT.

The chain has TRBV11-3 and TRBJ2-3; 12 nucleotides match TRBD2. Germline V gene data show CDR1 as SGHNT and CDR2 as YENEEA. This CDR3 spans 17 amino acids. The trim removed 2 bases at V and 12 bases at J, leaving 15 bases unmatched. The CDR3, as DNA: TGTGCCAGCAGCTTAAACGTGTGGCTAGCGGGGGGGCCACTACAGTATTTT. Translated, it gives CASSLNVWLAGGPLQYF.

The chain carries TRBV7-4 and TRBJ1-5, with 8 bases lining up with TRBD1. J was trimmed by 2 bases and V by 2 bases; bases with no gene match: 17. This CDR3 is built from 20 residues. CDR1 SGHVT and CDR2 SQSDAQ come from the germline V gene. The CDR3 coding sequence is TGTGCCAGCAGCTTATCGAAGCGGGACAGGACCATATATGGCAATCAGCCCCAGCATTTT. Translating it yields CASSLSKRDRTIYGNQPQHF. The full variable domain, in which reference TRBV7-4 and TRBJ1-5 provide the parts outside the CDR3, is GAGVSQSPRYKVAKRGRDVALRCDSISGHVTLYWYRQTLGQGSEVLTYSQSDAQRDKSGRPSGRFSAERPERSVSTLKIQRTEQGDSAVYLCASSLSKRDRTIYGNQPQHFGDGTRLSIL.

This rearrangement joins TRBV2 to TRBJ1-1; D may be TRBD1 (6 bases). V lost 5 bases and J lost 3, with 10 bases in between. CDR1 and CDR2 (germline): SNHLY, FYNNEI. The length of the CDR3 is 13 residues. The chain's CDR3 is CASSNRDDTEAFF. The CDR3 nucleotides read TGTGCCAGCAGTAACAGGGACGACACTGAAGCTTTCTTT.

This chain joins TRBV28 and TRBJ2-7; a possible D gene is TRBD1 (5 bases). From germline, CDR1 is MDHEN and CDR2 SYDVKM. Trimming pared 3 bases from V and 3 bases from J, leaving 9 bases between. This CDR3 is 13 amino acids long. For the CDR3, the DNA is TGTGCCAGCAGTTTGGAAGGGGTCTACGAGCAGTACGTC. Protein product: CASSLEGVYEQYV.

The chain is built from TRBV6-1 and TRBJ1-6, with TRBD1 identical over 8 bases. Losses at the gene ends were 2 bases for V and 7 bases for J; bases not matched to a gene: 16. This CDR3 has 19 residues. Per the germline V gene, CDR1 is MNHNS and CDR2 is SASEGT. The CDR3 bases are TGTGCCAGCAGTGAATTGAGGGTATCGAACAGGGGGAGGAATTCACCCCTCCACTTT. This translates into CASSELRVSNRGRNSPLHF.

The rearrangement links TRBV9 to TRBJ1-3, with 8 bases identical to TRBD1. The CDR3 has 17 amino acids. J gave up 0 bases and V 2 bases, and 7 bases lay outside the gene matches. The germline gives CDR1 SGDLS, CDR2 YYNGEE. As DNA, the CDR3 is TGTGCCAGCAGCGTCTATGACAGGGGCAGCTCTGGAAACACCATATATTTT. This encodes CASSVYDRGSSGNTIYF.

This chain links TRBV6-2 or TRBV6-3 with TRBJ2-5; 7 bases are a match to TRBD2. V lost 2 bases and J lost 3; bases outside the gene matches: 6. CDR3 length: 15 residues. Germline CDR1 MNHEY, CDR2 SVGEGT. CDR3 amino acids: CASSYPSGAKETQYF. CDR3 nucleotide sequence: TGTGCCAGCAGTTACCCCAGCGGGGCTAAAGAGACCCAGTACTTC.

This clone occurred a few times. J is TRBJ1-2 and V is TRBV6-6; maybe TRBD1 (5 bases). V lost 6 bases, J lost 8 bases, and 19 bases lay in between. Germline assignment: CDR1 MNHNY and CDR2 SVGAGI (reference sequence). The CDR3 runs to 14 residues. CDR3 DNA: TGTGCCAGCAGCTGGGGAGGGAGGGGCGGCGGCTACACCTTC. Protein product: CASSWGGRGGGYTF.

The V and J genes are TRBV9 and TRBJ1-5; D perhaps matches TRBD1 (6 bases). V lost 4 bases and J 7 bases, leaving 12 bases between the germline ends. The germline CDR1 and CDR2 sequences are SGDLS and YYNGEE. The CDR3 has 13 amino acids. CDR3 sequence: CASSQGLEQPQHF. The CDR3 bases are TGTGCCAGCAGCCAGGGGCTCGAACAGCCCCAGCATTTT.

The chain joins TRBV7-9 to TRBJ1-6, with 9 positions matching TRBD1. The CDR3 is 17 amino acids. Unmatched junction bases numbered 13, after V lost 5 bases and J lost 8 bases. Germline-derived CDR1 and CDR2 are SEHNR and FQNEAQ (reference sequence). This chain's CDR3 is CASSPGTGLGGDSPLHF. The DNA for the CDR3 is TGTGCCAGCAGCCCTGGGACAGGGTTAGGCGGGGATTCACCCCTCCACTTT.